Listed below are T cell receptor beta chains from one sample, sequenced in a study of regulatory T cells in long-lasting Graves disease. MiXCR was run by TCRdb on the multiplex PCR reads, yielding one entry per CDR3 protein. This table holds 450,000 to 700,000 distinct CDR3 sequences, approximately 12% found once. This same sample was also part of a study on T cells in Graves' hyperthyroidism and ophthalmopathy.

Sequences were derived from peripheral blood mononuclear cells (PBMCs), sampled at new diagnosis, from a patient treated with antithyroid drugs. The source of these receptors is a man aged 25 to 40 with Graves disease. Each CDR3 is given without its conserved first and last residue. Size tells how often a clone was seen (once, few, many) or the class of an expanded clone, and some rows leave it out.

CDR3 protein: ATRTGEETGELF
clone size: NA
V gene: TRBV6-1
J gene: TRBJ2-2

CDR3 protein: ASSLALGTEAF
clone size: many
V gene: TRBV12-3/TRBV12-4
J gene: TRBJ1-1

CDR3 protein: ASRLEVSYNEQF
clone size: NA
V gene: TRBV7-9
J gene: TRBJ2-1

CDR3 protein: ASSPSTYGGHEQF
clone size: NA
V gene: TRBV3-1
J gene: TRBJ2-1

CDR3 protein: ASSQVVPNEQY
clone size: few
V gene: TRBV4-1
J gene: TRBJ2-7

CDR3 protein: ASTVQGPGYYEQY
clone size: many
V gene: TRBV28
J gene: TRBJ2-7

CDR3 protein: ASSLLSSGGRSYEQY
clone size: many
V gene: TRBV5-1
J gene: TRBJ2-7

CDR3 protein: ASSPQGNGEKLF
clone size: few
V gene: TRBV12-3/TRBV12-4
J gene: TRBJ1-4

CDR3 protein: ASSQNVPGAGEKLF
clone size: NA
V gene: TRBV4-1
J gene: TRBJ1-4

CDR3 protein: VSRTDRVGANVLT
clone size: NA
V gene: TRBV6-2/TRBV6-3
J gene: TRBJ2-6

CDR3 protein: ASSLENWGEDTQY
clone size: few
V gene: TRBV7-9
J gene: TRBJ2-3

CDR3 protein: AWNGLLGAF
clone size: once
V gene: TRBV30
J gene: TRBJ1-1

CDR3 protein: SAGGPLGGPRGETQY
clone size: many
V gene: TRBV20-1
J gene: TRBJ2-5

CDR3 protein: SARGWLGGADTQY
clone size: few
V gene: TRBV20-1
J gene: TRBJ2-3

CDR3 protein: ASSPVTGELF
clone size: many
V gene: TRBV5-1
J gene: TRBJ2-2

CDR3 protein: ASNYAGSTGELF
clone size: many
V gene: TRBV6-5
J gene: TRBJ2-2

CDR3 protein: ASSPRTGGTGEQY
clone size: many
V gene: TRBV2
J gene: TRBJ2-7

CDR3 protein: ASSLTGTANTGELF
clone size: many
V gene: TRBV7-3
J gene: TRBJ2-2

CDR3 protein: ASSQIQDTGELF
clone size: few
V gene: TRBV4-1
J gene: TRBJ2-2